This entry features one T cell receptor (beta chain) sequence. What this receptor recognizes is not known. Base qualities are missing; no much larger clone stands one base away. High-throughput TCRbeta CDR3 sequencing of frozen genomic DNA was performed by immunoSEQ, including PCR amplification, mapping, bias correction and internal controls. For the original study's pipeline: Only productive rearrangements were retained, with each unique TCRbeta sequence defined by its CDR3 nucleotide sequence together with its V and J gene. For a sequence to be called donor-reactive, it needed a frequency of at least 0.01% and at least 5-fold expansion in CFSE-low cells compared with unstimulated pre-transplant cells. Per-subject minimum frequency thresholds, based on the lowest-template unstimulated sample, ensured at least 90% detection power. Repertoire turnover was measured by Jensen-Shannon divergence between the top 1000 TCRbeta sequences post- and pre-transplant. Two-sided Fisher's exact tests were used to test for changes in how often donor-reactive sequences were detected. The table comes from immuneACCESS by way of TCRdb, which keeps in-frame sequences with V and J called. Part of the clones is missing from these tables; in studies checked, under half for an unresolved V gene and the rest for unknown reasons. V, J and clone size derive from that table, while D and trimming were established from the DNA sequence. The sample has over 45,000 clones on record, over 65% of them singletons. The ten largest clonotypes hold more than 9% of the sample.

Thawed unstimulated PBMCs were stained for CD3, CD4 and CD8 and FACS-sorted into CD3+CD4+ and CD3+CD8+ populations. Randomization to immunosuppression withdrawal applied to every one of the 8 studied subjects. Genomic DNA was isolated with the Qiagen DNeasy Blood and Tissue Kit. These data are taken from a study of T cell clones after liver transplantation (dated by TCRdb to between 2019 and 2020). Looking at the study overall: The samples were obtained from ITN030ST, a randomized trial that attempted immunosuppression withdrawal within 2 years after liver transplantation. Of the eight recipients, a few were HCV-positive, while the remaining recipients had been transplanted for non-autoimmune, non-viral indications. As an antigen-independent comparator for donor-reactive sequences, third party-reactive TCRbeta sequences were also identified from pre-transplant MLRs. Donor-reactive T cell clones were identified using TCRbeta sequencing after a pre-transplant mixed lymphocyte reaction and were then followed in post-transplant blood. A cohort of 8 liver transplant recipients was studied, of whom 3 were classified as tolerant and 5 as non-tolerant. Blood samples were collected pre-transplant, pre-randomization before withdrawal, and post-randomization after either complete withdrawal or failed withdrawal. Subjects received no induction therapy and standard immunosuppression until randomization at 12-24 months post-transplant. To count as tolerant, a recipient had to stay completely off immunosuppression for at least one year without liver enzymes climbing beyond twice the upper limit of normal. General findings and caveats noted by the study authors: In a couple of subjects, low numbers of available donor cells limited the measurable donor-reactive repertoire. When repertoire turnover was accounted for, significantly reduced detection of donor-reactive sequences was found in 7 of 8 subjects for CD4 and in 8 of 8 subjects for CD8. The conclusions were considered preliminary, being limited by small, heterogeneous patient numbers and non-standardized post-transplant time points. Because no allograft tissue specimens were available, donor-reactive T cells may have migrated into the graft instead of being deleted. A greater decline was seen for donor-reactive sequences than for third party-reactive sequences, suggesting partial antigen-specific deletion unrelated to withdrawal success. In most of the 8 subjects, regardless of tolerance or HCV status, circulating donor-reactive CD4 TCRbeta sequences dropped significantly post-transplant.

CDR1 and CDR2, looked up from the germline V gene, are MNHEY and SVGAGI. V loses 5 bases at its end and J loses 5 bases; junction bases beyond the gene matches: 4. The CDR3 runs 14 residues from the cysteine to the phenylalanine. Only CDR3 DNA remains: 42 bases, in frame from the first base. The chain uses TRBV6-5 and TRBJ2-3, with 10 junctional bases fitting TRBD1. This TCR was recovered from a human patient who received a liver transplant. Some T cells present after a transplant may be cells of the graft donor. Sequenced material: CD4+ T cells from blood, taken 54 months after liver transplant. The nucleotide sequence is given as TGTGCCAGCAGTAGACAGGGGGCATTAGATACGCAGTATTTT. This translates into CASSRQGALDTQYF.